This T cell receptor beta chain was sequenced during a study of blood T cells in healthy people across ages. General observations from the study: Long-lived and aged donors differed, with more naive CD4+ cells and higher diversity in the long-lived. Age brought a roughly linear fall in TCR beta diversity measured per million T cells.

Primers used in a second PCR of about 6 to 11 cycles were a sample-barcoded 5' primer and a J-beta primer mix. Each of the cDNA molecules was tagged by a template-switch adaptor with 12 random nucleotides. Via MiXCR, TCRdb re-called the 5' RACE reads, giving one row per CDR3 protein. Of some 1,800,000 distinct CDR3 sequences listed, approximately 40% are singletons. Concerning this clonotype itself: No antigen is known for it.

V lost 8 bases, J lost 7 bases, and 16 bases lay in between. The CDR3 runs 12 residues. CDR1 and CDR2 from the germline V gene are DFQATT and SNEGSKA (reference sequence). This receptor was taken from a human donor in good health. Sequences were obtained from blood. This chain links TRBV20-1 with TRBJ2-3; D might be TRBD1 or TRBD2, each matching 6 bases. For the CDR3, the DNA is TGCAGTTCGAGCTTGGGGGGCTATACGCAGTATTTT. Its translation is CSSSLGGYTQYF.